These 9 T cell receptor beta chains came from one sample sequenced in a study of beta chain features in type 1 diabetes. What was sequenced were expressed TCRB transcripts, since all of the isolated RNA had been reverse transcribed. Using immunoSEQ multiplex PCR, the repertoire was profiled, and TCRdb retains in-frame clones only, with some absent. This table has 140,000 or so clones, over 9.5% appearing once. The sample consisted of naive CD4+ T cells from blood. The origin of the receptors is a man younger than 35 in good health.

In this sample, this clone turned up a few times. The CDR3 DNA is TGTGCCAGCAGGGGACAGGGGGCATGGGAGACCCAGTACTTC. It encodes CASRGQGAWETQYF. The V call is TRBV2, the J call TRBJ2-5; TRBD1 aligns across 12 bases. Germline CDR1 is SNHLY and CDR2 is FYNNEI. The J segment lost 5 bases and the V segment lost 6 bases, leaving 4 bases of the junction unmatched. CDR3 size: 14 residues.

V gene TRBV7-2 combines with J gene TRBJ2-2; D ambiguous. CDR1 and CDR2 (germline): SGHTA, FQGNSA. The CDR3 length is 13 residues. V lost 9 bases and J 7 bases, leaving 15 bases between the germline ends. The CDR3, as DNA: TGTGCCAGTATCCGCGAAGCTGGCGGGGAGCTGTTTTTT. Protein product: CASIREAGGELFF.

The chain has TRBV18 and TRBJ2-5, with D unresolved. The germline V gene encodes CDR1 KGHSH and CDR2 LQKENI. V was clipped by 2 bases and J by 2 bases, with 6 bases between them. CDR3 length: 13 amino acids. The DNA for the CDR3 is TGTGCCAGCTCACCAATCCGTCAAGAGACCCAGTACTTC. Its protein is CASSPIRQETQYF.

Many counts were recorded for this clone. The chain couples TRBV4-3 to TRBJ2-1; TRBD2 aligns across 12 bases. CDR3 length: 16 residues. Germline CDR1 is LGHNA and CDR2 is YSLEER. The junction had 6 bases not matched to a gene; V was cut back by 3 bases and J by 6 bases. This chain's CDR3 is CASSQVLAGGSNEQFF. In nucleotides, the CDR3 is TGCGCCAGCAGCCAGGTACTAGCGGGGGGCTCCAATGAGCAGTTCTTC.

This clone was counted only a few times. V and J are TRBV5-1 and TRBJ2-1; possible D gene TRBD1, 5 bases. Germline loops: CDR1 SGHRS, CDR2 YFSETQ. Trimming pared 4 bases from V and 0 bases from J, leaving 14 bases between. The CDR3 spans 16 residues. In DNA form, the CDR3 reads TGCGCCAGCAGCACGCAGGTCAGGGTCTCCTACAATGAGCAGTTCTTC. Translated: CASSTQVRVSYNEQFF.

The chain uses TRBV7-2 and TRBJ2-7, with TRBD1 identical over 9 bases. Trimming cost V 2 bases and J 1 base; bases outside gene matches: 3. The germline V gene has CDR1 SGHTA and CDR2 FQGNSA. The length of the CDR3 is 15 residues. As DNA, the CDR3 is TGTGCCAGCAGCTTAAGGACAGGGGAATCCTACGAGCAGTACTTC. This encodes CASSLRTGESYEQYF.

A few counts support this clone. J is TRBJ2-7 and V is TRBV21-1; whether TRBD2, the table's D call, matches the DNA was not checked. TRBV21-1 is a listed pseudogene. The length of the CDR3 is 15 residues. The CDR3 here is CASSKTSGLRVGQYF. The CDR3 coding sequence is TGTGCCAGCAGCAAGACTAGTGGTCTTCGGGTCGGGCAGTACTTC.

This clone has a count of ten or more. The chain uses TRBV4-2 and TRBJ2-7; the D gene is possibly TRBD1 (6 bases). The CDR3 runs 14 residues. V lost 0 bases and J lost 6, with 12 bases in between. Germline V gene sequence: CDR1 LGHNA, CDR2 YNFKEQ. CDR3 sequence reads: CASSQDRGHREQYF. DNA of the CDR3: TGTGCCAGCAGCCAAGATCGGGGACACCGCGAGCAGTACTTC.

This clone was detected a few times. At one of its ends the junction is not consistent with the germline gene, which may arise from a read error. The chain is built from TRBV27 and TRBJ1-2, with 7 bases fitting TRBD1. Per the germline V gene, CDR1 is MNHEY and CDR2 is SMNVEV (reference sequence). The CDR3 sequence is 14 residues long. The CDR3 reads CASSTLPRGQRPVF. The CDR3 bases are TGTGCCAGCAGTACCCTCCCGCGGGGACAGAGACCTGTATTC.